The 26 T cell receptor beta chains given below trace back to one sample, sequenced in a study of T cell repertoires in breast cancer. A second nested PCR with blocking oligonucleotides suppressed unpaired genes. TCRdb itself ran the emulsion pairing reads through MiXCR, one entry per CDR3 protein. The sample contains about 40,000 distinct CDR3 sequences, about 41% of which appear only once. Primers covering all TCR V genes were used in emulsion RT-PCR on CD8+ T cells. Material for sequencing was CD8+ T cells. All receptors come from a pool of human donors with breast cancer or a healthy control (not recorded which).

This clonotype was picked up a small number of times. The V and J genes are TRBV27 and TRBJ2-1; D remains ambiguous. Trimming shortened V by 2 bases and J by 1 base, and 6 bases separated the two germline ends. In germline, CDR1 is MNHEY, CDR2 SMNVEV (reference sequence). This CDR3 has 14 residues. The CDR3 sequence: CASSLRASYNEQFF. The CDR3 DNA reads as TGTGCCAGCAGTTTACGAGCTTCCTACAATGAGCAGTTCTTC.

The chain joins TRBV27 to TRBJ1-2, with 7 bases matching TRBD1. Trimming removed 6 bases from V and 4 bases from J; junction bases left unmatched: 8. CDR3 size: 14 residues. CDR1 is MNHEY, CDR2 SMNVEV, per germline (reference sequence). The CDR3 region has the DNA TGTGCCAGCAGCCTTGGAACAGGGGTCTATGGCTACACCTTC. This gives the protein CASSLGTGVYGYTF.

The chain has TRBV27 and TRBJ1-2, with a weak D call TRBD1 (5 bases). The CDR3 length is 15 residues. Trimming took 0 bases from V and 1 from J, leaving 9 bases between them. Germline CDR1 is MNHEY and CDR2 is SMNVEV (reference sequence). In nucleotides, the CDR3 is TGTGCCAGCAGTTTATCGGGGCCCATTAACTATGGCTACACCTTC. Protein product: CASSLSGPINYGYTF.

The chain couples TRBV6-1 to TRBJ2-7; D is unresolved. Trimming took 2 bases from V and 3 from J, leaving 5 bases between them. Germline CDR1 reads MNHNS; CDR2 reads SASEGT. The CDR3 is 12 amino acids. The CDR3, as DNA: TGTGCCAGCAGTGAAAACTACTACGAGCAGTACTTC. This translates into CASSENYYEQYF.

The chain combines TRBV7-6 with TRBJ2-7; maybe TRBD2 (6 bases). V lost 8 bases and J lost 3, with 14 bases in between. This CDR3 has 13 amino acids. CDR1 and CDR2 from the germline V gene are SGHVS and FNYEAQ. The CDR3 nucleotides read TGTGCCAGCGGCTCGGGACTGAACTACGAGCAGTACTTC. It specifies CASGSGLNYEQYF. Full variable domain (remainder filled in from reference TRBV7-6 and TRBJ2-7): GAGVSQSPRYKVTKRGQDVALRCDPISGHVSLYWYRQALGQGPEFLTYFNYEAQQDKSGLPNDRFSAERPEGSISTLTIQRTEQRDSAMYRCASGSGLNYEQYFGPGTRLTVT.

This chain joins TRBV20-1 and TRBJ2-7; D not resolved. CDR3 length: 12 residues. V was cut by 3 bases and J by 3 bases, with 9 bases left in between. Germline assignment: CDR1 DFQATT and CDR2 SNEGSKA (reference sequence). The CDR3 spells CSASQLGYEQYF. The CDR3 DNA reads TGCAGTGCTAGCCAGCTAGGCTACGAGCAGTACTTC.

This clonotype was observed a few times. The rearrangement uses TRBV20-1 and TRBJ2-1, with D uncertain. CDR3 size: 12 residues. V lost 8 bases and J 6 bases, leaving 14 bases between the germline ends. Germline CDR1 DFQATT, CDR2 SNEGSKA (reference sequence). The CDR3 region is CSIFSRSNEQFF. The CDR3 DNA sequence: TGCAGTATCTTCTCCCGGAGCAATGAGCAGTTCTTC.

The chain combines TRBV28 with TRBJ1-1; 9 positions agree with TRBD1. The germline CDR1 and CDR2 sequences are MDHEN and SYDVKM. This CDR3 comprises 14 residues. J gave up 7 bases and V 6 bases, and 9 bases lay outside the gene matches. DNA of the CDR3: TGTGCCAGCAGACGACAGGGGGGCTTAGGTGAAGCTTTCTTT. It is translated as CASRRQGGLGEAFF.

V and J are TRBV7-9 and TRBJ1-2; D is undetermined. Trimming shortened V by 8 bases and J by 3 bases, and 7 bases separated the two germline ends. This CDR3 region has 11 residues. Per germline, CDR1 SEHNR and CDR2 FQNEAQ (reference sequence). The CDR3 region is CASPCYYGYTF. The CDR3 coding sequence is TGTGCCAGCCCGTGTTACTATGGCTACACCTTC.

This clonotype was counted a few times. The J gene is TRBJ2-7, the V gene TRBV4-1; 10 nucleotides agree with TRBD1. The CDR3 length is 17 residues. CDR1 and CDR2 from the germline V gene are MGHRA and YSYEKL. Losses at the gene ends were 5 bases for V and 3 bases for J; bases not matched to a gene: 13. The CDR3 protein is CASSLPKGTGDFYEQYF. CDR3 bases: TGCGCCAGCAGCTTACCCAAGGGGACAGGGGATTTCTACGAGCAGTACTTC.

The rearrangement joins TRBV12-3 or TRBV12-4 to TRBJ2-2, with a tentative D call TRBD1 (6 bases). This CDR3 has 13 residues. Trimming removed 6 bases from V and 8 bases from J, with 13 bases in between. The CDR3 loop reads CASSPDSRGELFF. The CDR3 coding sequence is TGTGCCAGCAGCCCGGACAGTCGGGGGGAGCTGTTTTTT.

The gene calls are TRBV12-3 or TRBV12-4 and TRBJ2-2; the match to TRBD2 covers 7 bases. V lost 3 bases and J lost 1; bases outside the gene matches: 5. This CDR3 is built from 16 residues. The CDR3 loop reads CASSFRGDRNTGELFF. In nucleotides, the CDR3 is TGTGCCAGCAGTTTTCGGGGGGATCGGAACACCGGGGAGCTGTTTTTT.

This clonotype came up a few times. This chain connects TRBV19 to TRBJ1-2; D is uncertain. This CDR3 comprises 13 residues. Germline lookup yields CDR1 LNHDA and CDR2 SQIVND (reference sequence). V dropped 10 bases and J dropped 3 bases, with 15 bases sitting between them. The CDR3 DNA reads TGTGCCACCGCTTATCGAACGGACTATGGCTACACCTTC. It codes for CATAYRTDYGYTF.

The chain combines TRBV29-1 with TRBJ2-1, with D possibly matching TRBD2 (6 bases). The CDR3 is 14 amino acids. Germline V gene data show CDR1 as SQVTM and CDR2 as ANQGSEA. V was trimmed by 3 bases and J by 2 bases, leaving 11 bases between them. CDR3 amino acids: CSVESPGAYNEQFF. The CDR3 coding sequence is TGCAGCGTTGAGTCCCCGGGAGCCTACAATGAGCAGTTCTTC.

The chain combines TRBV9 with TRBJ2-5, with a weak D call TRBD2 (6 bases). CDR3 length equals 15 residues. The V gene's germline CDR1 is SGDLS and CDR2 YYNGEE. The ends were cut back, 3 bases at V and 4 bases at J, with 16 bases in the middle. This CDR3 reads CASSASSGRLETQYF. CDR3 nucleotide sequence: TGTGCCAGCAGCGCCTCTAGTGGGAGGTTAGAGACCCAGTACTTC. Together with reference TRBV9 and TRBJ2-5, the CDR3 gives the full variable domain: DSGVTQTPKHLITATGQRVTLRCSPRSGDLSVYWYQQSLDQGLQFLIQYYNGEERAKGNILERFSAQQFPDLHSELNLSSLELGDSALYFCASSASSGRLETQYFGPGTRLLVL.

This clonotype came up once. The genes are TRBV30 and TRBJ2-3; 9 bases are shared with TRBD2. V was clipped by 0 bases and J by 3 bases; unmatched bases: 4. The germline V gene encodes CDR1 GTSNPN and CDR2 SVGIG (reference sequence). CDR3 size: 15 residues. The CDR3 coding sequence is TGTGCCTGGAGTGTGTGGCTAGCGGGGACAGATACGCAGTATTTT. It translates to CAWSVWLAGTDTQYF.

About this clonotype: A much larger clone is a single base away; this may be a read error. The chain is built from TRBV6-2 or TRBV6-3 and TRBJ2-7, with D unresolved. The germline gives CDR1 MNHEY, CDR2 SVGEGT. Trimming pared 5 bases from V and 3 bases from J, leaving 11 bases between. There are 13 residues in the CDR3. This CDR3 reads CASSETRDYEQYF. The CDR3 DNA follows: TGTGCCAGCAGTGAGACTCGAGACTACGAGCAGTACTTC.

V is TRBV18 and J is TRBJ1-1; 7 bases align to TRBD1. V gave up 3 bases and J gave up 1 base; unmatched junction bases: 8. Germline V CDR1 and CDR2: KGHSH, LQKENI. CDR3 length: 16 residues. Here the CDR3 reads CASSPNQGGGNTEAFF. CDR3 in DNA: TGTGCCAGCTCACCCAATCAGGGGGGAGGGAACACTGAAGCTTTCTTT.

The chain joins TRBV20-1 to TRBJ2-3; 8 bases are a match to TRBD2. This CDR3 is built from 13 residues. In germline, CDR1 is DFQATT, CDR2 SNEGSKA (reference sequence). The CDR3 region is CTCRGGATDTQYF. DNA of the CDR3: TGCACCTGCCGGGGGGGGGCCACAGATACGCAGTATTTT.

This chain connects TRBV20-1 to TRBJ1-3; weak D call: TRBD1 (5 bases). V was shortened by 7 bases and J by 1 base, with 17 bases between the two germline ends. The V gene's germline CDR1 is DFQATT and CDR2 SNEGSKA (reference sequence). The CDR3 totals 15 residues. The CDR3: CSVLGRTTSGNTIYF. Here the CDR3 DNA reads TGCAGTGTCCTGGGACGCACGACGTCTGGAAACACCATATATTTT.

This clonotype was observed a handful of times. J is TRBJ2-5 and V is TRBV7-9; the match to TRBD2 covers 13 bases. J gave up 9 bases and V 5 bases, and 12 bases lay outside the gene matches. From germline, CDR1 is SEHNR and CDR2 FQNEAQ (reference sequence). This CDR3 region has 16 residues. The CDR3 DNA reads TGTGCCAGCAGCCACCCGCGACTAGCGGGAGGATACTCCCAGTACTTC. Protein: CASSHPRLAGGYSQYF.

This chain's CDR3 is CSARDTLAGGPSYEQYF. CDR3 DNA: TGCAGTGCTAGAGATACGCTAGCGGGAGGGCCGAGCTACGAGCAGTACTTC. The chain carries TRBV20-1 and TRBJ2-7, with TRBD2 matching over 12 bases. Germline V gene lookup returns CDR1 DFQATT and CDR2 SNEGSKA (reference sequence). This CDR3 spans 17 amino acids. After removal of 0 bases from V and 3 bases from J, the junction contained 9 bases not matched to a gene.

The gene calls are TRBV12-3 or TRBV12-4 and TRBJ2-1, with D possibly TRBD2 on 5 matching bases. The CDR3 loop spans 16 amino acids. With 6 bases removed from V and 0 bases from J, the gap between germline ends came to 15 bases. The CDR3 nucleotides are TGTGCCAGCAGCCCAAGGAGCGGTTACTCCTACAATGAGCAGTTCTTC. This gives the protein CASSPRSGYSYNEQFF.

This clonotype turned up a few times. The V and J genes are TRBV3-1 and TRBJ2-3; 12 positions match TRBD2. The CDR3 is 17 residues long. Per the germline V gene, CDR1 is LGHDT and CDR2 is YNNKEL (reference sequence). V trimming: 1 base; J trimming: 2 bases; junction bases outside the gene matches: 4. CDR3 coding DNA: TGTGCCAGCAGCCAAGTTGGACTAGCGGGACCCACAGATACGCAGTATTTT. Translation: CASSQVGLAGPTDTQYF.

This chain connects TRBV28 to TRBJ2-7; no reliable D call. Germline V gives CDR1 MDHEN, CDR2 SYDVKM. V was pared by 4 bases and J by 2 bases, with 12 bases between. The CDR3 has 14 residues. The CDR3 DNA is TGTGCCAGCAGTTACGACTGGGCGGCCTACGAGCAGTACTTC. This encodes CASSYDWAAYEQYF.

The V and J genes are TRBV11-1 and TRBJ1-1; 9 nucleotides align to TRBD1. CDR3 length: 15 residues. Germline V gives CDR1 SGHAT, CDR2 FQDESV (reference sequence). V was clipped by 3 bases and J by 4 bases; unmatched bases: 6. DNA of the CDR3: TGTGCCAGCAGCTTTTACAGGGGGCTGGGCACTGAAGCTTTCTTT. Its translation: CASSFYRGLGTEAFF.